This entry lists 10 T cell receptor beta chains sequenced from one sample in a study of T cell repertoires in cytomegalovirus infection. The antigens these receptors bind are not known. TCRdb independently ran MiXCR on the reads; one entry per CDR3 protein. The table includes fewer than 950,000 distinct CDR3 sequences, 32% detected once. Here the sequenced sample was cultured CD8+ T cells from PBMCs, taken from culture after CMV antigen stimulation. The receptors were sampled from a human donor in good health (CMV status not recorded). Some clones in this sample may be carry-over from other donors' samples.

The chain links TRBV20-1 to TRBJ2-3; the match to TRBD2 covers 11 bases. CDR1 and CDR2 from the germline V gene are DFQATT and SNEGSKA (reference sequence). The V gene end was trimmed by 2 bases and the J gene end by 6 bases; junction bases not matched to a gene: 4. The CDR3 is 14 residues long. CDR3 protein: CSARTSGGLDTQYF. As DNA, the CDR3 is TGCAGTGCTAGAACTAGCGGGGGTTTGGATACGCAGTATTTT.

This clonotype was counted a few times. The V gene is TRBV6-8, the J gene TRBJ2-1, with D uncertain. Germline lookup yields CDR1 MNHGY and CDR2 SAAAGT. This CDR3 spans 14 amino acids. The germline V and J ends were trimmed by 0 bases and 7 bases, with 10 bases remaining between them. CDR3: CASSYSFSLNEQFF. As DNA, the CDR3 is TGTGCCAGCAGTTACTCGTTCTCACTGAATGAGCAGTTCTTC.

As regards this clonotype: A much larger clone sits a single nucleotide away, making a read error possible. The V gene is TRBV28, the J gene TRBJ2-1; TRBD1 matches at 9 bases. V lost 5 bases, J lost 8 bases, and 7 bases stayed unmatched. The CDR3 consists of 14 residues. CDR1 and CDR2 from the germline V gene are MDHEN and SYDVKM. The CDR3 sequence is CASSLRDRVDEQFF. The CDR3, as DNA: TGTGCCAGCAGTCTCCGGGACAGGGTCGATGAGCAGTTCTTC.

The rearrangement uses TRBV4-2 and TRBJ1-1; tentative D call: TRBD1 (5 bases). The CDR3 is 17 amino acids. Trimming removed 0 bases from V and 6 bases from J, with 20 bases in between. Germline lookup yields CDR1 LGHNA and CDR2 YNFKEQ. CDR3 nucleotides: TGTGCCAGCAGCCAAGATCGAGGCAGGGAAGGACTTGCTGAAGCTTTCTTT. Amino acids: CASSQDRGREGLAEAFF.

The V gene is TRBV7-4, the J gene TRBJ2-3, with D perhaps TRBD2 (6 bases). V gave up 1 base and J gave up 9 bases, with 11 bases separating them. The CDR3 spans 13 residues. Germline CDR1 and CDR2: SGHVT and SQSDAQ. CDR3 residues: CASSLDSAGTQYF. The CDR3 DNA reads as TGTGCCAGCAGCTTAGACAGCGCGGGGACGCAGTATTTT.

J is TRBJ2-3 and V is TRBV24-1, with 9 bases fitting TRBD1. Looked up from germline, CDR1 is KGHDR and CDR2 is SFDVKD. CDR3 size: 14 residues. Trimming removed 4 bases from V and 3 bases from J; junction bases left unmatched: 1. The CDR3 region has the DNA TGTGCCACCAGTGAAGGGACAGGGACAGATACGCAGTATTTT. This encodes CATSEGTGTDTQYF.

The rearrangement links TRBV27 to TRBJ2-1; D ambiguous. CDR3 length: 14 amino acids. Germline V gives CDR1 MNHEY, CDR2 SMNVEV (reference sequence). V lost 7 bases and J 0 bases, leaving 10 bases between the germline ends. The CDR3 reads CASTIRSSYNEQFF. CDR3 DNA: TGTGCCAGCACAATACGAAGCTCCTACAATGAGCAGTTCTTC.

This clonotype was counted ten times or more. The DNA of the CDR3 is TGTGCCAGCAGCTTAAAAAAGGCCCTGTTAACCCTTACAGGGACGGCCGGGGAGCTGTTTTTT. Translated, it gives CASSLKKALLTLTGTAGELFF. V gene TRBV7-8 combines with J gene TRBJ2-2; TRBD1 might be the D (6 bases). The germline V and J ends were trimmed by 2 bases and 6 bases, with 31 bases remaining between them. The CDR3 is 21 amino acids. CDR1 is SGHVS and CDR2 is FQNEAQ in the germline V gene.

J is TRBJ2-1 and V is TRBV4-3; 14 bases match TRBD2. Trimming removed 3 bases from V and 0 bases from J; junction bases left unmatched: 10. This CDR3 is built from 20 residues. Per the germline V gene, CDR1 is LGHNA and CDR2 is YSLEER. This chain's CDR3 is CASSQPPGLAGGSSYNEQFF. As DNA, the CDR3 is TGCGCCAGCAGCCAGCCGCCCGGACTAGCGGGGGGTAGCTCCTACAATGAGCAGTTCTTC.

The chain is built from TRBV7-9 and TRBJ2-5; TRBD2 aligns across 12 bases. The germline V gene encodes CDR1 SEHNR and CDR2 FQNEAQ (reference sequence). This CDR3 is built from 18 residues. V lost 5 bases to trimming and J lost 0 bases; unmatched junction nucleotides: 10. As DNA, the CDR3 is TGTGCCAGCAGCCCGGGGGGACTAGCGGGTTCGTACCAAGAGACCCAGTACTTC. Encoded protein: CASSPGGLAGSYQETQYF.